A single T cell receptor beta chain is shown here with its context. The antigen remains unidentified. CDR1 and CDR2 from the germline V gene are SGHAT and FQNNGV. CDR3 length: 17 amino acids. Trimming took off 4 bases at V and 2 bases at J, with 19 bases between the two ends. The sample originates from a study of identifying expanded T cells in peripheral blood. Using immunoSEQ multiplex PCR, the repertoire was profiled, and TCRdb retains in-frame clones only, with some absent. The sample shows around 100,000 clones, about 89% of them seen only once. During the collection period, no donor immune events like infections were recorded. Overall study findings and caveats: Approximately two-week clone count variance significantly increased as total template count grew.

Sequences were obtained from blood. The source of this sequence is a person aged 18 to 75 in good health. The gene calls are TRBV11-2 and TRBJ2-3; the D gene is possibly TRBD2 (6 bases). The CDR3 DNA sequence: TGTGCCAGCAGCTCCCCCCCTATGGGACTCTTCACAGATACGCAGTATTTT. Translation: CASSSPPMGLFTDTQYF.